The 13 T cell receptor beta chains below all came from one sample that was sequenced in a study of blood T cell repertoires in COVID-19. The method was immunoSEQ multiplex PCR; TCRdb's version includes in-frame clones alone and lacks a portion of them. The sample includes 9,000 to 15,000 clones, 82% seen only once; the top ten take around a fifth. The sequenced material came from peripheral blood. Receptor source: a human donor in a cohort sampled during active COVID-19.

This clone was observed a few times. This chain joins TRBV6-2 or TRBV6-3 and TRBJ1-5, with D tentatively TRBD1 (6 bases). V shed 2 bases and J shed 0 bases, with 14 bases lying between them. The CDR3 runs to 17 residues. Germline CDR1 MNHEY, CDR2 SVGEGT. The CDR3 region has the DNA TGTGCCAGCAGTTACCGGCAGGGGAAGGATAGCAATCAGCCCCAGCATTTT. It translates to CASSYRQGKDSNQPQHF.

The CDR3 DNA follows: TGTGCCAGCTCACCACCGCTGGCAGGGGGCTGGAATTCACCCCTCCACTTT. Translation gives CASSPPLAGGWNSPLHF. The genes are TRBV18 and TRBJ1-6; TRBD1 agrees at 8 bases. Germline assignment: CDR1 KGHSH and CDR2 LQKENI. This CDR3 spans 17 amino acids. With 0 bases clipped from V and 7 bases from J, the junction kept 8 bases outside the gene matches.

This clone was counted only a few times. The chain links TRBV11-2 to TRBJ1-2; TRBD1 is a possible D gene (5 bases). The germline CDR1 and CDR2 sequences are SGHAT and FQNNGV. The CDR3 is 16 amino acids. Trimming cost V 5 bases and J 5 bases, with 21 bases left between them. This CDR3 is CASSPSFAGPLYGYTF. CDR3 sequence (DNA): TGTGCCAGCAGCCCTAGTTTCGCAGGGCCCCTATATGGCTACACCTTC. Full variable domain (missing parts from reference TRBV11-2 and TRBJ1-2): EAGVAQSPRYKIIEKRQSVAFWCNPISGHATLYWYQQILGQGPKLLIQFQNNGVVDDSQLPKDRFSAERLKGVDSTLKIQPAKLEDSAVYLCASSPSFAGPLYGYTFGSGTRLTVV.

The chain is built from TRBV7-3 and TRBJ1-4; the D gene is possibly TRBD1 (5 bases). V lost 6 bases to trimming and J lost 7 bases, with 12 bases between them. Germline V gene sequence: CDR1 SGHTA, CDR2 FQGTGA. CDR3 length: 13 residues. The CDR3 is CASSRGVGEKLFF. CDR3 nucleotides: TGTGCCAGCAGTCGGGGGGTGGGTGAAAAACTGTTTTTT.

The rearrangement links TRBV5-1 to TRBJ2-5, with D perhaps matching TRBD2 (6 bases). The CDR3 spans 15 residues. The germline CDR1 and CDR2 sequences are SGHRS and YFSETQ. The V end was cut by 3 bases, the J end by 1 base, with 13 bases between. The chain's CDR3 is CASSWGVGGQETQYF. DNA of the CDR3: TGCGCCAGCAGCTGGGGGGTTGGGGGCCAAGAGACCCAGTACTTC. Together with reference TRBV5-1 and TRBJ2-5, the CDR3 gives the full variable domain: KAGVTQTPRYLIKTRGQQVTLSCSPISGHRSVSWYQQTPGQGLQFLFEYFSETQRNKGNFPGRFSGRQFSNSRSEMNVSTLELGDSALYLCASSWGVGGQETQYFGPGTRLLVL.

This clone was seen a single time. V gene TRBV9 combines with J gene TRBJ2-5; a possible D gene is TRBD1 (5 bases). Per the germline V gene, CDR1 is SGDLS and CDR2 is YYNGEE. This CDR3 is built from 15 residues. V lost 5 bases and J lost 4, with 18 bases in between. The CDR3 loop reads CASSPYSQGGETQYF. In DNA form, the CDR3 reads TGTGCCAGCAGTCCGTATAGTCAGGGTGGAGAGACCCAGTACTTC.

The V gene is TRBV7-2, the J gene TRBJ2-3; 7 bases match TRBD2. This CDR3 has 14 amino acids. The germline V gene has CDR1 SGHTA and CDR2 FQGNSA. J lost 10 bases, V lost 1 base, and 8 bases had no gene match. The CDR3 sequence is CASSLEIRGRAQYF. In DNA form, the CDR3 reads TGTGCCAGCAGCTTAGAAATCCGGGGGAGGGCGCAGTATTTT.

The genes are TRBV10-2 and TRBJ2-1; 8 nucleotides agree with TRBD1. Trimming at V came to 7 bases and at J to 8 bases, leaving 10 bases not matched to a gene. The germline gives CDR1 WSHSY, CDR2 SAAADI. This CDR3 region has 14 residues. CDR3 nucleotides: TGCGCCAGCAACCCACGGACAGGGTTCGATGAGCAGTTCTTC. This gives the protein CASNPRTGFDEQFF.

The genes are TRBV2 and TRBJ2-2, with 11 positions matching TRBD1. The germline CDR1 and CDR2 sequences are SNHLY and FYNNEI. V dropped 7 bases and J dropped 6; count of bases not matched to a gene: 4. The CDR3 sequence is 14 residues long. CDR3 sequence (DNA): TGTGCCAGCAACCCGGGACAGGGGGCCGGGGAGCTGTTTTTT. Translated: CASNPGQGAGELFF.

V is TRBV11-2 and J is TRBJ2-4, with 7 bases that match TRBD1. Unmatched junction bases numbered 9, after V lost 7 bases and J lost 0 bases. Germline loops: CDR1 SGHAT, CDR2 FQNNGV. CDR3 length: 16 amino acids. The DNA of the CDR3 is TGTGCCAGCACTCTTAGGGACAGTCTAGCCAAAAACATTCAGTACTTC. It encodes CASTLRDSLAKNIQYF.

This rearrangement joins TRBV18 to TRBJ1-6; TRBD1 is a possible D gene (6 bases). CDR1 and CDR2 from the germline V gene are KGHSH and LQKENI. V was shortened by 6 bases and J by 5 bases, with 17 bases between the two germline ends. This CDR3 is built from 16 residues. The CDR3 DNA reads TGTGCCAGCTCGAAGCAATTCAGGGACAATAATTCACCCCTCCACTTT. Amino acid sequence: CASSKQFRDNNSPLHF.

The chain couples TRBV11-1 to TRBJ1-1; 7 bases line up with TRBD1. The CDR3 spans 13 residues. The V gene end was trimmed by 5 bases and the J gene end by 7 bases; junction bases not matched to a gene: 7. CDR1 is SGHAT, CDR2 FQDESV, per germline (reference sequence). This CDR3 is CASSPERQGEAFF. The CDR3 coding sequence is TGTGCCAGCAGCCCAGAACGACAGGGTGAAGCTTTCTTT.

The V gene is TRBV15, the J gene TRBJ2-1, with 9 bases that match TRBD1. J was trimmed by 4 bases and V by 2 bases; bases with no gene match: 6. The CDR3 has 16 amino acids. CDR1 is LNHNV, CDR2 YYDKDF, per germline (reference sequence). In DNA, the CDR3 is TGTGCCACCAGCAGACGGAGGGGACAGGGTTACAATGAGCAGTTCTTC. Translating gives CATSRRRGQGYNEQFF. The whole variable domain, filled in from reference TRBV15 and TRBJ2-1, reads DAMVIQNPRYQVTQFGKPVTLSCSQTLNHNVMYWYQQKSSQAPKLLFHYYDKDFNNEADTPDNFQSRRPNTSFCFLDIRSPGLGDTAMYLCATSRRRGQGYNEQFFGPGTRLTVL.